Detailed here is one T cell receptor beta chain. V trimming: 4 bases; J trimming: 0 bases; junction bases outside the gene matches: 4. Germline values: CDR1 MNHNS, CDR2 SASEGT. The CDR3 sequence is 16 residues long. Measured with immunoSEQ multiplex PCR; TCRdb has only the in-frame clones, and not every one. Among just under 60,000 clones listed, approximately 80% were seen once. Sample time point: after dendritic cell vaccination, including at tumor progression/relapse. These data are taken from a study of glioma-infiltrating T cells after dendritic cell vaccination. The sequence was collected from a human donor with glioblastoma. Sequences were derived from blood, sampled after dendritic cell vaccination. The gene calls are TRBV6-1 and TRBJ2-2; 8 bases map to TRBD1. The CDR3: CASSGQGSSNTGELFF. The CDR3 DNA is TGTGCCAGCAGTGGACAGGGGAGTTCGAACACCGGGGAGCTGTTTTTT.